This T cell receptor beta chain was captured by sequencing in a study of T cells in Graves' hyperthyroidism and ophthalmopathy. V was pared by 2 bases and J by 0 bases, with 8 bases between. Germline CDR1 SGHRS, CDR2 YFSETQ. The CDR3 length is 14 residues. Amplification targeted TCR beta CDR3 regions from RNA transcripts. The primer set for the first-round RT-PCR of the TCR CDR3 was HTBI. TCRdb used MiXCR to reprocess the multiplex PCR reads, holding one entry per CDR3 protein. The sample includes around 480,000 distinct CDR3 sequences, around an eighth seen only once; the top ten take 15% to 20%. This clonotype was detected ten times or more.

The receptor was isolated from a woman under 30 with Graves' hyperthyroidism. The chain combines TRBV5-1 with TRBJ1-2; D unclear. Sequenced input: blood. CDR3 amino acids: CASSLGGPNYGYTF. As DNA, the CDR3 is TGCGCCAGCAGCTTAGGTGGACCTAACTATGGCTACACCTTC.